The TCR beta chain described here comes from a study of human T cells and chemical hapten exposure. As to time point: patch test 1, 2 weeks after DPC sensitization. The treatment: therapeutic diphenylcyclopropenone sensitization with weekly scalp DPC. Germline V gene sequence: CDR1 MNHEY, CDR2 SVGEGT. This CDR3 region has 13 residues. V lost 3 bases to trimming and J lost 5 bases, with 10 bases between them. Using its own MiXCR run on the RACE reads, TCRdb lists one record per CDR3 protein. The sample contains 65,000 to 95,000 distinct CDR3 sequences, approximately 12% of which appear only once. Material: whole blood, obtained in connection with sensitization to the hapten diphenylcyclopropenone (DPC). This clonotype was obtained from an older woman with alopecia areata. Some clones in this sample may be carry-over from other donors' samples. The chain joins TRBV6-2 or TRBV6-3 to TRBJ2-5; D is uncertain. The CDR3 protein is CASSYFYRETQYF. In DNA, the CDR3 is TGTGCCAGCAGTTATTTCTATCGTGAGACCCAGTACTTC.